This entry lists 26 T cell receptor beta chains sequenced from one sample in a study of blood T cell repertoires in COVID-19. The data were produced by immunoSEQ multiplex PCR, yet TCRdb's version contains in-frame clones alone and is incomplete. The sample carries 150,000 or so clones, approximately 86% recorded once. The specimen sequenced was peripheral blood. Receptors were obtained from a man aged 45-60 years with active or convalescent COVID-19.

CDR3 residues: CASSRSGGGQAFF. CDR3 nucleotides: TGTGCCAGCAGCCGATCGGGGGGGGGACAAGCTTTCTTT. The genes are TRBV6-4 and TRBJ1-1; D may be TRBD1 (5 bases). Trimming stripped 6 bases from V and 9 bases from J, with 17 bases between. The CDR3 length is 13 residues. CDR1 and CDR2 from the germline V gene are MRHNA and SNTAGT.

The chain has TRBV18 and TRBJ2-7; possibly TRBD1 for D (6 bases). CDR1 and CDR2 from the germline V gene are KGHSH and LQKENI. The CDR3 is 20 residues long. V gave up 4 bases and J gave up 0 bases, with 28 bases separating them. CDR3 in amino acids: CASSHSKPHGQSAVSYEQYF. CDR3 nucleotides: TGTGCCAGCTCACACAGCAAACCCCACGGACAGTCAGCGGTCTCCTACGAGCAGTACTTC.

J is TRBJ2-7 and V is TRBV13, with D perhaps matching TRBD2 (6 bases). Germline V CDR1 and CDR2: PRHDT, FYEKMQ (reference sequence). The CDR3 spans 16 residues. The germline V and J ends were trimmed by 5 bases and 6 bases, with 23 bases remaining between them. The CDR3: CASSLPPGTGAFEQYF. CDR3 DNA: TGTGCCAGCAGCCTACCCCCCGGGACTGGGGCGTTCGAGCAGTACTTC.

The CDR3: CASSLRDWGVPEQFF. The CDR3 DNA reads TGTGCCAGCAGTTTACGGGACTGGGGGGTCCCAGAGCAGTTCTTC. This chain joins TRBV7-8 and TRBJ2-1; D might be TRBD2 (6 bases). V shed 6 bases and J shed 10 bases, with 22 bases lying between them. This CDR3 has 15 amino acids. Germline V lookup: CDR1 SGHVS, CDR2 FQNEAQ.

The chain is built from TRBV24-1 and TRBJ2-1; TRBD1 agrees at 7 bases. Germline V gene data show CDR1 as KGHDR and CDR2 as SFDVKD. The junction had 10 bases not matched to a gene; V was cut back by 3 bases and J by 3 bases. The CDR3 extends over 17 amino acids. This CDR3 reads CATSDATGTEHYNEQFF. The DNA of the CDR3 is TGTGCCACCAGTGATGCAACCGGGACAGAGCACTACAATGAGCAGTTCTTC.

The CDR3 loop is CASIWGRGSTDTQYF. The CDR3 DNA reads as TGTGCCAGCATCTGGGGCAGGGGCTCCACAGATACGCAGTATTTT. The chain uses TRBV2 and TRBJ2-3, with D maybe TRBD1 (6 bases). Per the germline V gene, CDR1 is SNHLY and CDR2 is FYNNEI. The CDR3 spans 15 residues. Trimming removed 7 bases at V and 2 bases at J, with 16 bases between.

This clone was picked up a small number of times. This chain joins TRBV7-3 and TRBJ1-4, with D tentatively TRBD1 (6 bases). Germline CDR1 and CDR2: SGHTA and FQGTGA. Trimming shortened V by 5 bases and J by 4 bases, and 14 bases separated the two germline ends. CDR3 length equals 15 residues. CDR3 in DNA: TGTGCCAGCAGCGCGTCAGGGGCTGTTAATGAAAAACTGTTTTTT. Its protein product is CASSASGAVNEKLFF.

This rearrangement joins TRBV27 to TRBJ1-3, with a possible D match to TRBD1 (5 bases). V was cut by 0 bases and J by 0 bases, with 9 bases left in between. The CDR3 is made up of 16 amino acids. Germline values: CDR1 MNHEY, CDR2 SMNVEV (reference sequence). Here the CDR3 DNA reads TGTGCCAGCAGTTTATCTGGACAAGTCTCTGGAAACACCATATATTTT. Its protein product is CASSLSGQVSGNTIYF.

This rearrangement joins TRBV6-2 or TRBV6-3 to TRBJ1-1; D call uncertain. Per germline, CDR1 MNHEY and CDR2 SVGEGT. The CDR3 runs to 13 residues. Trimming removed 6 bases from V and 1 base from J, with 9 bases in between. The CDR3 here is CASSPTANTEAFF. The CDR3 nucleotides are TGTGCCAGCAGCCCTACAGCGAACACTGAAGCTTTCTTT.

This clone was counted between two and nine times. This chain uses TRBV5-8 with TRBJ2-7; 10 positions match TRBD2. Trimming cost V 0 bases and J 1 base; bases outside gene matches: 4. CDR1 SGHTS and CDR2 YDEGEE come from the germline V gene. This CDR3 is built from 16 residues. The CDR3 DNA follows: TGTGCCAGCAGCTTGGTCGGACTAGCGGAATCCTACGAGCAGTACTTC. Translating gives CASSLVGLAESYEQYF.

This clone was detected a few times. CDR3 loop: CASRREKNSPLHF. In DNA, the CDR3 is TGTGCCAGCAGGAGGGAGAAAAATTCACCCCTCCACTTT. The chain uses TRBV6-5 and TRBJ1-6; D unclear. CDR3 length: 13 amino acids. CDR1 and CDR2 from the germline V gene are MNHEY and SVGAGI. The ends were cut back, 6 bases at V and 7 bases at J, with 10 bases in the middle.

This clone has at least ten counts. The gene calls are TRBV4-3 and TRBJ2-5, with 9 bases fitting TRBD1. V lost 1 base and J lost 4; bases outside the gene matches: 1. Germline CDR1 is LGHNA and CDR2 is YSLEER. The CDR3 spans 14 residues. The CDR3 here is CASSQGQGVETQYF. The CDR3 DNA is TGCGCCAGCAGCCAAGGACAGGGGGTAGAGACCCAGTACTTC.

This chain uses TRBV5-4 with TRBJ2-1, with D perhaps TRBD1 (6 bases). The length of the CDR3 is 12 residues. Trimming stripped 4 bases from V and 7 bases from J, with 9 bases between. Per the germline V gene, CDR1 is SGHNT and CDR2 is YYREEE (reference sequence). The CDR3 nucleotides are TGTGCCAGCAGCCACAGGGTGAATGAGCAGTTCTTC. It codes for CASSHRVNEQFF. Full variable domain (outside the CDR3, taken from reference TRBV5-4 and TRBJ2-1): ETGVTQSPTHLIKTRGQQVTLRCSSQSGHNTVSWYQQALGQGPQFIFQYYREEENGRGNFPPRFSGLQFPNYSSELNVNALELDDSALYLCASSHRVNEQFFGPGTRLTVL.

This chain uses TRBV19 with TRBJ1-1, with no clear D. The CDR3 is 12 amino acids. Germline V gene lookup returns CDR1 LNHDA and CDR2 SQIVND (reference sequence). The ends were cut back, 4 bases at V and 10 bases at J, with 13 bases in the middle. The CDR3 protein is CASSNRPEGAFF. CDR3 in DNA: TGTGCCAGTAGTAACCGTCCAGAGGGAGCTTTCTTT.

This clone was seen a single time. The chain recombines TRBV20-1 with TRBJ1-2; D is possibly TRBD1 (6 bases). Per the germline V gene, CDR1 is DFQATT and CDR2 is SNEGSKA (reference sequence). The V and J ends lost 3 bases and 6 bases respectively, with 14 bases between them. The CDR3 has 13 residues. The CDR3 bases are TGCAGTGCTAGTCGGACAGTTGCGGATGGCTACACCTTC. Protein sequence: CSASRTVADGYTF.

This chain joins TRBV12-5 and TRBJ2-3, with D hard to call. The CDR3 extends over 12 amino acids. From germline, CDR1 is LGHNT and CDR2 FRNRAP. V lost 6 bases and J lost 5, with 9 bases in between. In nucleotides, the CDR3 is TGTGCTAGTGGGTTCGGCGGAGATACGCAGTATTTT. It codes for CASGFGGDTQYF.

This chain joins TRBV12-3 or TRBV12-4 and TRBJ1-2; D is undetermined. V lost 4 bases and J lost 7, with 13 bases in between. This CDR3 is 13 amino acids long. CDR3 nucleotide sequence: TGTGCCAGCAGTTCCGGTTTGTTTGTTGGCTACACCTTC. As protein: CASSSGLFVGYTF.

The chain couples TRBV11-3 to TRBJ2-3, with no clear D. From germline, CDR1 is SGHNT and CDR2 YENEEA. V lost 5 bases, J lost 4 bases, and 13 bases lay in between. This CDR3 has 14 amino acids. The CDR3 coding sequence is TGTGCCAGCAGCGCCAGCACTAATGCAGATACGCAGTATTTT. This sequence encodes CASSASTNADTQYF.

J is TRBJ1-5 and V is TRBV19; TRBD1 matches 7 bases. This CDR3 contains 15 residues. Germline CDR1 and CDR2: LNHDA and SQIVND (reference sequence). Unmatched junction bases numbered 1, after V lost 1 base and J lost 1 base. CDR3 residues: CASSIVQGSNQPQHF. The CDR3 DNA reads as TGTGCCAGTAGTATAGTACAGGGGAGCAATCAGCCCCAGCATTTT.

This sequence joins TRBV10-1 and TRBJ1-2, with no clear D. The CDR3 consists of 11 residues. CDR1 and CDR2 from the germline V gene are WNHNN and SYGVQD (reference sequence). Between the trimmed V and J ends, which lost 6 bases and 7 bases, there was a span of 9 bases. The CDR3 DNA reads as TGCGCCAGCAGAGTTCCAGGTGGCTACACCTTC. Its translation is CASRVPGGYTF.

The J gene is TRBJ1-3, the V gene TRBV4-1; D is perhaps TRBD1 (5 bases). Germline loops: CDR1 MGHRA, CDR2 YSYEKL. V was clipped by 4 bases and J by 3 bases, with 13 bases between them. The CDR3 covers 15 residues. CDR3 nucleotide sequence: TGCGCCAGCAGCCGCTACGGGGGTGATGGAAACACCATATATTTT. This translates into CASSRYGGDGNTIYF.

The V and J genes are TRBV5-1 and TRBJ2-6; D unresolved. V shed 1 base and J shed 0 bases, with 8 bases lying between them. The CDR3 totals 16 residues. Germline assignment: CDR1 SGHRS and CDR2 YFSETQ. The CDR3 sequence: CASSLMWSSGANVLTF. The CDR3 DNA sequence: TGCGCCAGCAGCTTGATGTGGAGCTCTGGGGCCAACGTCCTGACTTTC.

The chain recombines TRBV18 with TRBJ1-5, with 12 bases aligning to TRBD1. The ends lost 2 bases at V and 7 bases at J; junction bases unmatched: 3. This CDR3 is 15 amino acids long. Germline V CDR1 and CDR2: KGHSH, LQKENI. CDR3: CASSPGTGGDQPQHF. CDR3 DNA sequence: TGTGCCAGCTCACCAGGGACAGGGGGCGACCAGCCCCAGCATTTT. Full variable domain (outside the CDR3, taken from reference TRBV18 and TRBJ1-5): NAGVMQNPRHLVRRRGQEARLRCSPMKGHSHVYWYRQLPEEGLKFMVYLQKENIIDESGMPKERFSAEFPKEGPSILRIQQVVRGDSAAYFCASSPGTGGDQPQHFGDGTRLSIL.

The chain has TRBV3-1 (or the pseudogene TRBV3-2) and TRBJ2-7; D is perhaps TRBD1 (5 bases). V gave up 8 bases and J gave up 5 bases, with 10 bases separating them. The germline V gene encodes CDR1 LGHDT and CDR2 YNNKEL (reference sequence). The CDR3 has 11 residues. The CDR3 DNA reads as TGTGCCAGCGCAAGGGGCCACGAGCAGTACTTC. Its protein product is CASARGHEQYF.

This rearrangement joins TRBV19 to TRBJ1-1; D is perhaps TRBD1 (5 bases). This CDR3 has 12 amino acids. CDR1 and CDR2 (germline): LNHDA, SQIVND (reference sequence). V lost 5 bases and J 8 bases, leaving 12 bases between the germline ends. This chain's CDR3 is CASSPRVREAFF. In DNA, the CDR3 is TGTGCCAGTAGTCCCAGGGTGAGGGAAGCTTTCTTT.

The V call is TRBV27, the J call TRBJ1-4; D perhaps matches TRBD1 (6 bases). There are 14 residues in the CDR3. The V end lost 5 bases, the J end lost 7 bases, and 14 bases lay between the germline ends. Germline V gene sequence: CDR1 MNHEY, CDR2 SMNVEV (reference sequence). The CDR3 DNA follows: TGTGCCAGCAGTCTACAGGGAGAAGGTGAAAAACTGTTTTTT. It is translated as CASSLQGEGEKLFF. The complete variable domain, with remaining parts taken from reference TRBV27 and TRBJ1-4, reads EAQVTQNPRYLITVTGKKLTVTCSQNMNHEYMSWYRQDPGLGLRQIYYSMNVEVTDKGDVPEGYKVSRKEKRNFPLILESPSPNQTSLYFCASSLQGEGEKLFFGSGTQLSVL.